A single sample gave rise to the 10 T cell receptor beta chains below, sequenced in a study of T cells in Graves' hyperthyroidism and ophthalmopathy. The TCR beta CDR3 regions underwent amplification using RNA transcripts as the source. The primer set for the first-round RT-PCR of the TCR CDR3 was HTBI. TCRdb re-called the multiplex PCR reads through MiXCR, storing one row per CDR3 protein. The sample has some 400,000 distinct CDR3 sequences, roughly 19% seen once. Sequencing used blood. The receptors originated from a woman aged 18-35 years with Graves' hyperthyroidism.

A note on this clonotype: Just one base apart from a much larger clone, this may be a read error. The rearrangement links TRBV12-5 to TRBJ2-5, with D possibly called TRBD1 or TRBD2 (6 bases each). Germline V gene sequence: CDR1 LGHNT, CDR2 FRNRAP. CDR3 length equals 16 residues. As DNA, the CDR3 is TGTGCTGGTGGTTTGGTAGAGGGGGGCAATCAAGAGACCCAGTACTTC. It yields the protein CAGGLVEGGNQETQYF.

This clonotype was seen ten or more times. The CDR3 DNA follows: TGTGCCAGCAGTTCACTTGGTAGGGAGTACGAGCAGTACTTC. Translation gives CASSSLGREYEQYF. The V gene is TRBV12-3 or TRBV12-4, the J gene TRBJ2-7, with D possibly TRBD2 on 5 matching bases. This CDR3 is 14 amino acids long. The V gene lost 4 bases and the J gene lost 4 bases, with 14 bases spanning the gap.

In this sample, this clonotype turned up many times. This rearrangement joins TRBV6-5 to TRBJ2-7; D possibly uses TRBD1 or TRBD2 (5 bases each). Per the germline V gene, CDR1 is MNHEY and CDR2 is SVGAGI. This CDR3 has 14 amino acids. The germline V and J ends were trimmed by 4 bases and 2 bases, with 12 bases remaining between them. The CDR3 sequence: CASSSQGRTYEQYF. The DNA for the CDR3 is TGTGCCAGCAGTTCCCAGGGACGGACCTACGAGCAGTACTTC.

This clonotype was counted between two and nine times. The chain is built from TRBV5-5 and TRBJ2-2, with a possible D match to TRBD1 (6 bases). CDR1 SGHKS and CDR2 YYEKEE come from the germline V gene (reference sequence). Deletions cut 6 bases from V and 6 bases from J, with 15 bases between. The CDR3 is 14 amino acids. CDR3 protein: CASNIQGNPGELFF. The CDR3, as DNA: TGTGCCAGCAACATACAGGGTAACCCCGGGGAGCTGTTTTTT.

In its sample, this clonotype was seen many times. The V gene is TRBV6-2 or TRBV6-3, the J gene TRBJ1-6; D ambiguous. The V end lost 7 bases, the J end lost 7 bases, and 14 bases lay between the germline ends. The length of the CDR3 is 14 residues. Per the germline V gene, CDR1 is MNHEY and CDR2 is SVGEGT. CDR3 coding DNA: TGTGCCAGCACTCGACAAATGGGAAATTCACCCCTCCACTTT. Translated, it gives CASTRQMGNSPLHF.

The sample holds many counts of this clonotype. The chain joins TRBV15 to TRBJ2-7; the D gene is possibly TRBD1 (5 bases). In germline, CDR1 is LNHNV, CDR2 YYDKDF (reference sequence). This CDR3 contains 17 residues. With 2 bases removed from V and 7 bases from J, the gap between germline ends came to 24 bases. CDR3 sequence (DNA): TGTGCCACCAGCAGAACGAAGGCAGGACAAGGAGTCCGGGAGCAGTACTTC. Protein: CATSRTKAGQGVREQYF.

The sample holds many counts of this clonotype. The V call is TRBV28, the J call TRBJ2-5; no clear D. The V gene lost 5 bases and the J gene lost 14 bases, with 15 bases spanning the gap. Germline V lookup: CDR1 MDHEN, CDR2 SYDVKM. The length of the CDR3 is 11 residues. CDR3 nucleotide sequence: TGTGCCAGCAGTGAAAGGAAGATCATATACTTC. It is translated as CASSERKIIYF.

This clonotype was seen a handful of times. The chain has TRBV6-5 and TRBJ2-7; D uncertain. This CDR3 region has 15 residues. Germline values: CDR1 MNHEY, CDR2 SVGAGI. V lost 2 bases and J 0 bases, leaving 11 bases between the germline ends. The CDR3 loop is CASSYEIDTSYEQYF. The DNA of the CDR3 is TGTGCCAGCAGTTACGAGATTGATACCTCCTACGAGCAGTACTTC.

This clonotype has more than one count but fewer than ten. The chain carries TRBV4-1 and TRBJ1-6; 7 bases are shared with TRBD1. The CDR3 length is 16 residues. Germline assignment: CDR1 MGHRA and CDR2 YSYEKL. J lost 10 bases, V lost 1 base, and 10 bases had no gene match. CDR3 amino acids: CASSQVRTGGESPLHF. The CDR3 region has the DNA TGCGCCAGCAGCCAAGTTAGGACAGGCGGAGAATCACCCCTCCACTTT.

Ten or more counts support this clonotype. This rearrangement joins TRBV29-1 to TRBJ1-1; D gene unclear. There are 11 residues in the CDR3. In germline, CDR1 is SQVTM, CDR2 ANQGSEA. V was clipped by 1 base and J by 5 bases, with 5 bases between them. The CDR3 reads CSVEASTEAFF. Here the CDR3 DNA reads TGCAGCGTTGAAGCATCTACTGAAGCTTTCTTT.